Below, 16 T cell receptor beta chains from the same sample are listed, as sequenced in a study of CD8+CD57+ T cells in acquired aplastic anemia. Genomic DNA, serving as template, underwent TCR beta VDJ and CDR3 profiling. TCRdb passed the reads through MiXCR, listing each CDR3 protein once. The table has about 400,000 distinct CDR3 sequences, about two thirds seen once. The source material was sorted CD4+, CD8+, or CD8+CD57+ T cells (not recorded which) from PBMCs. These receptors all stem from a human donor in good health, serving as a control.

A single count supports this clonotype. The CDR3 DNA reads TGCAGTGCTAGCGGGGGGGCAACAGATACGCAGTATTTT. It specifies CSASGGATDTQYF. This chain links TRBV20-1 with TRBJ2-3, with 8 bases lining up with TRBD2. CDR1 and CDR2 (germline): DFQATT, SNEGSKA (reference sequence). The CDR3 is 13 amino acids. Unmatched junction bases numbered 2, after V lost 3 bases and J lost 3 bases.

This clonotype showed up just once. At one end the junction does not follow the germline gene, possibly because of a read error. The chain has TRBV5-1 and TRBJ1-3; no definite D call. The CDR3 has 13 amino acids. Per germline, CDR1 SGHRS and CDR2 YFSETQ. For the CDR3, the DNA is TGTGCCGCCCAGCTTACCGGTTTTAACACCATATATTTT. Encoded protein: CAAQLTGFNTIYF.

The chain is built from TRBV6-1 and TRBJ2-1; 9 nucleotides match TRBD2. Germline-derived CDR1 and CDR2 are MNHNS and SASEGT. Unmatched junction bases numbered 2, after V lost 8 bases and J lost 3 bases. The CDR3 sequence is 13 residues long. The CDR3 DNA follows: TGTGCCAGCTCTAGCGGGGTCTACAATGAGCAGTTCTTC. It translates to CASSSGVYNEQFF.

As concerns this clonotype: This could be a read error, since a much larger clone is one nucleotide away. The chain links TRBV9 to TRBJ1-1, with D perhaps TRBD1 (5 bases). Germline CDR1 SGDLS, CDR2 YYNGEE. This CDR3 region has 14 residues. Written as DNA, the CDR3 is TGTGCCAGCAGCCCTAGACAGCGGTACACTGAAGCTCTCTTT. Translation: CASSPRQRYTEALF.

J is TRBJ2-7 and V is TRBV11-2; D may be TRBD1 or TRBD2 (5 bases each). The germline V gene encodes CDR1 SGHAT and CDR2 FQNNGV. V lost 0 bases, J lost 0 bases, and 9 bases lay in between. This CDR3 has 15 amino acids. Here the CDR3 reads CASSLDFGTSYEQYF. For the CDR3, the DNA is TGTGCCAGCAGCTTAGACTTCGGGACCTCCTACGAGCAGTACTTC.

This clonotype was observed a single time. This chain joins TRBV11-3 and TRBJ1-1; 7 bases fit TRBD1. Germline V gene lookup returns CDR1 SGHNT and CDR2 YENEEA. With V trimmed by 1 base and J by 0 bases, 11 bases remained unmatched. This CDR3 spans 18 amino acids. This chain's CDR3 is CASSLVWGTVTMNTEAFF. CDR3 DNA sequence: TGTGCCAGCAGCTTAGTTTGGGGGACAGTGACGATGAACACTGAAGCTTTCTTT.

The V gene is TRBV25-1, the J gene TRBJ2-2; D uncertain. Germline CDR1 MGHDK, CDR2 SYGVNS. The length of the CDR3 is 14 residues. Trimming took 3 bases from V and 7 from J, leaving 12 bases between them. The CDR3 DNA reads TGTGCCAGCAGTGAGGGTAGGGCTGGCGGGGAGCTGTTTTTT. This encodes CASSEGRAGGELFF.

The V gene is TRBV12-3 or TRBV12-4, the J gene TRBJ2-5; the D is unclear. Trimming removed 8 bases from V and 2 bases from J, with 12 bases in between. This CDR3 has 13 amino acids. The chain's CDR3 is CASLGQLQETQYF. The CDR3 bases are TGTGCCAGCTTAGGGCAGCTACAAGAGACCCAGTACTTC.

Comment on this clonotype: No DNA is shown, since the ends of the CDR3 on it are uncertain; the CDR3 is the one TCRdb lists. CDR3 residues: CASSHGNYGYTFEQFF. The chain links TRBV9 to TRBJ2-1. CDR1 SGDLS and CDR2 YYNGEE come from the germline V gene. The CDR3 extends over 16 residues, inclusive of both ends.

This clonotype has ten or more counts. This chain connects TRBV10-2 to TRBJ2-1; 8 bases map to TRBD2. The CDR3 runs to 16 residues. Trimming at V came to 0 bases and at J to 5 bases, leaving 6 bases not matched to a gene. Germline loops: CDR1 WSHSY, CDR2 SAAADI. The CDR3 protein is CASSESRGGIDNEQFF. CDR3 sequence (DNA): TGCGCCAGCAGTGAGTCTCGGGGGGGCATCGACAATGAGCAGTTCTTC.

The genes are TRBV19 and TRBJ1-1; no reliable D call. From germline, CDR1 is LNHDA and CDR2 SQIVND (reference sequence). The CDR3 loop spans 15 amino acids. Trimming removed 5 bases at V and 3 bases at J, with 16 bases between. This chain's CDR3 is CASSLLCRRDTEAFF. CDR3 bases: TGTGCCAGTAGTCTCCTGTGCAGAAGGGACACTGAAGCTTTCTTT.

V and J are TRBV9 and TRBJ1-2; D is ambiguous. V dropped 4 bases and J dropped 11 bases, with 18 bases sitting between them. Germline V CDR1 and CDR2: SGDLS, YYNGEE. This CDR3 region has 13 residues. CDR3 residues: CASSPEPVGTYTF. In nucleotides, the CDR3 is TGTGCCAGCAGCCCGGAGCCGGTCGGTACATACACCTTC.

Regarding this clonotype: Since no conserved phenylalanine or tryptophan closes the CDR3, a read error is the likely cause. The DNA is omitted, as the CDR3 cannot be located on it reliably, and the CDR3 follows TCRdb's listing. The chain recombines TRBV2 with TRBJ1-2. CDR1 is SNHLY, CDR2 FYNNEI, per germline. The CDR3 contains 16 residues when both ends are counted. The CDR3 reads CASSGVDSGLSYTFGS.

Comments on this clonotype: The conserved phenylalanine or tryptophan normally closing the CDR3 is absent here, so this likely arose from a read error. No DNA is shown, since the ends of the CDR3 on it are uncertain; the CDR3 is the one TCRdb lists. The genes are TRBV15 and TRBJ1-6; the DNA was not compared with TRBD1, the D call given in the table. With termini counted, the CDR3 has 18 amino acids. Germline V lookup: CDR1 LNHNV, CDR2 YYDKDF (reference sequence). This CDR3 is CATSRGAGEDSQNFGPHT.

This chain links TRBV11-2 with TRBJ1-6; D is uncertain. V was cut by 7 bases and J by 3 bases, with 16 bases left in between. Germline V gene lookup returns CDR1 SGHAT and CDR2 FQNNGV. The CDR3 is 16 residues long. CDR3 coding DNA: TGTGCCAGCACCCAAGTTTCGACGAACTATAATTCACCCCTCCACTTT. Translated, it gives CASTQVSTNYNSPLHF.

The V gene is TRBV2, the J gene TRBJ2-5, with 7 nucleotides matching TRBD1. The germline V gene has CDR1 SNHLY and CDR2 FYNNEI. Trimming at V came to 6 bases and at J to 7 bases, leaving 17 bases not matched to a gene. The CDR3 is 16 amino acids. CDR3 bases: TGTGCCAGCAGCTTGGACAGGATTCTACGAGGAGCGACCCAGTACTTC. It encodes CASSLDRILRGATQYF.